Below, one TCR beta chain is given with its context. One end of the junction is discordant with germline, which a read error may explain. This record comes from a study of CD8 T cells in ankylosing spondylitis. Each CDR3 protein gets one entry after TCRdb re-called the 5' RACE reads with MiXCR. The repertoire holds roughly 40,000 distinct CDR3 sequences, with 2.7% as singletons. Germline CDR1 reads SGDLS; CDR2 reads YYNGEE. The length of the CDR3 is 17 residues. Sequences were obtained from blood, either unsorted or a sorted T cell fraction (not recorded which). The V gene is TRBV9, the J gene TRBJ2-5; D assignment may be TRBD1 or TRBD2 (6 bases each). The sequence was collected from a male donor with ankylosing spondylitis or in good health (not recorded which). CDR3 DNA: TGTGCCAGCAGCGTAGCGCCTGGGGGGCGGAACCAAGAGACCCAGCACTTC. Translated, it gives CASSVAPGGRNQETQHF.